Below are 30 T cell receptor beta chains sequenced from a single sample in a study of blood T cell repertoires in COVID-19. Sequenced by immunoSEQ multiplex PCR; TCRdb stores in-frame clones only, minus some. The sample has hundreds of thousands of clones, approximately 84% seen once. The sequenced material came from peripheral blood. These receptor sequences come from a woman in her twenties or thirties who had recovered from COVID-19.

With respect to this clone: Distinct nucleotide sequences in the sample also encode this CDR3. V usage is TRBV9 and J usage is TRBJ2-6; 9 bases fit TRBD1. The J segment lost 4 bases and the V segment lost 7 bases, leaving 6 bases of the junction unmatched. The V gene's germline CDR1 is SGDLS and CDR2 YYNGEE. The CDR3 consists of 15 residues. CDR3 sequence reads: CASSGTGTGANVLTF. The CDR3 region has the DNA TGTGCCAGCTCCGGGACAGGGACCGGGGCCAACGTCCTGACTTTC.

The rearrangement links TRBV15 to TRBJ1-1, with D possibly TRBD1 on 6 matching bases. The CDR3 has 15 amino acids. With 1 base removed from V and 5 bases from J, the gap between germline ends came to 14 bases. Germline CDR1 LNHNV, CDR2 YYDKDF (reference sequence). The CDR3 region is CATSRGLGGTTEAFF. CDR3 in DNA: TGTGCCACCAGCAGAGGCCTGGGAGGGACAACTGAAGCTTTCTTT.

The rearrangement links TRBV19 to TRBJ1-3; TRBD1 agrees at 7 bases. The CDR3 runs to 16 residues. The germline V gene encodes CDR1 LNHDA and CDR2 SQIVND (reference sequence). Germline trimming cut 5 bases from V and 0 bases from J; bases unmatched to any gene: 7. The CDR3 spells CASSLGQRSSGNTIYF. CDR3 DNA sequence: TGTGCCAGTAGTTTGGGACAGCGCAGCTCTGGAAACACCATATATTTT. Supplemented by reference TRBV19 and TRBJ1-3, the full variable domain reads DGGITQSPKYLFRKEGQNVTLSCEQNLNHDAMYWYRQDPGQGLRLIYYSQIVNDFQKGDIAEGYSVSREKKESFPLTVTSAQKNPTAFYLCASSLGQRSSGNTIYFGEGSWLTVV.

CDR3 DNA sequence: TGTGCCAGCAGGATGGGACTAGCAGCGGGAGAGACCCAGTACTTC. Translated: CASRMGLAAGETQYF. The V and J genes are TRBV25-1 and TRBJ2-5; 9 positions match TRBD2. This CDR3 region has 15 residues. The J segment lost 4 bases and the V segment lost 6 bases, leaving 9 bases of the junction unmatched. CDR1 MGHDK and CDR2 SYGVNS come from the germline V gene.

V is TRBV28 and J is TRBJ1-4; D may be TRBD1 (6 bases). The CDR3 totals 16 residues. Germline V gene data show CDR1 as MDHEN and CDR2 as SYDVKM. V was clipped by 6 bases and J by 7 bases, with 21 bases between them. In DNA form, the CDR3 reads TGTGCCAGCAGAACTCCTACAGGGTCCGGCGGTGAAAAACTGTTTTTT. Translation: CASRTPTGSGGEKLFF.

V and J are TRBV28 and TRBJ1-5; D is undetermined. CDR1 and CDR2 (germline): MDHEN, SYDVKM. The CDR3 contains 15 residues. Trimming shortened V by 1 base and J by 0 bases, and 7 bases separated the two germline ends. The DNA for the CDR3 is TGTGCCAGCAGTTTATTGGCACCTAGCAATCAGCCCCAGCATTTT. This codes for CASSLLAPSNQPQHF.

This chain links TRBV2 with TRBJ2-2; 7 bases are a match to TRBD2. The CDR3 has 16 amino acids. V lost 2 bases to trimming and J lost 2 bases; unmatched junction nucleotides: 5. Germline V CDR1 and CDR2: SNHLY, FYNNEI. The CDR3: CASSELASGNTGELFF. The CDR3 DNA is TGTGCCAGCAGTGAATTGGCTAGCGGAAACACCGGGGAGCTGTTTTTT.

CDR3 loop: CASSLVAVSNQPQHF. CDR3 coding DNA: TGTGCCAGCAGCTTGGTGGCTGTCAGCAATCAGCCCCAGCATTTT. The chain employs TRBV5-8 and TRBJ1-5; no firm D call. Germline V gene data show CDR1 as SGHTS and CDR2 as YDEGEE. Trimming removed 0 bases from V and 1 base from J, with 8 bases in between. There are 15 residues in the CDR3.

The V call is TRBV4-2, the J call TRBJ2-5, with 8 bases aligning to TRBD2. The CDR3 loop spans 15 amino acids. V lost 0 bases and J lost 5; bases outside the gene matches: 5. Germline V CDR1 and CDR2: LGHNA, YNFKEQ. The CDR3 coding sequence is TGTGCCAGCAGCCAAGATGCGGGGGGCACGGAGACCCAGTACTTC. Protein product: CASSQDAGGTETQYF.

V usage is TRBV9 and J usage is TRBJ2-5, with 8 bases lining up with TRBD2. CDR1 SGDLS and CDR2 YYNGEE come from the germline V gene. V trimming: 3 bases; J trimming: 7 bases; junction bases outside the gene matches: 5. This CDR3 is 13 amino acids long. The CDR3 sequence: CASSAGGAGTQYF. In DNA, the CDR3 is TGTGCCAGCAGCGCCGGGGGGGCTGGGACCCAGTACTTC. The variable domain in full, with the rest retrieved from reference TRBV9 and TRBJ2-5, is DSGVTQTPKHLITATGQRVTLRCSPRSGDLSVYWYQQSLDQGLQFLIQYYNGEERAKGNILERFSAQQFPDLHSELNLSSLELGDSALYFCASSAGGAGTQYFGPGTRLLVL.

J is TRBJ2-7 and V is TRBV6-5; the match to TRBD1 covers 7 bases. V lost 2 bases and J lost 5; bases outside the gene matches: 6. This CDR3 is 14 amino acids long. Germline-derived CDR1 and CDR2 are MNHEY and SVGAGI. CDR3 protein: CASSYETGLDEQYF. As DNA, the CDR3 is TGTGCCAGCAGTTACGAGACAGGGCTGGACGAGCAGTACTTC.

This rearrangement joins TRBV4-2 to TRBJ2-7, with D perhaps TRBD1 (6 bases). Deletions cut 1 base from V and 5 bases from J, with 12 bases between. The V gene's germline CDR1 is LGHNA and CDR2 YNFKEQ. This CDR3 has 14 amino acids. The DNA for the CDR3 is TGTGCCAGCAGCCAAGCTAGGGGGTACAACGAGCAGTACTTC. It is translated as CASSQARGYNEQYF.

The chain combines TRBV4-2 with TRBJ1-5, with D tentatively TRBD1 (6 bases). Germline assignment: CDR1 LGHNA and CDR2 YNFKEQ. The CDR3 covers 15 residues. V lost 0 bases and J lost 5, with 11 bases in between. CDR3 in amino acids: CASSQEWQGHQPQHF. The CDR3 DNA sequence: TGTGCCAGCAGCCAAGAATGGCAGGGGCATCAGCCCCAGCATTTT.

This sequence joins TRBV7-9 and TRBJ2-1; TRBD1 agrees at 7 bases. V shed 2 bases and J 4 bases; nucleotides not matched to a gene: 8. CDR3 length: 16 amino acids. CDR1 and CDR2 (germline): SEHNR, FQNEAQ (reference sequence). The CDR3 protein is CASSLIRDSVYNEQFF. The DNA of the CDR3 is TGTGCCAGCAGCTTAATCCGGGACAGCGTATACAATGAGCAGTTCTTC.

The chain combines TRBV5-1 with TRBJ1-5; 8 bases align to TRBD1. This CDR3 region has 17 residues. The V gene end was trimmed by 1 base and the J gene end by 9 bases; junction bases not matched to a gene: 15. From germline, CDR1 is SGHRS and CDR2 YFSETQ. The CDR3 sequence: CASSLWGVGTGGGPQHF. In DNA, the CDR3 is TGCGCCAGCAGCTTGTGGGGCGTCGGGACAGGCGGGGGGCCCCAGCATTTT.

The chain employs TRBV15 and TRBJ2-2; D remains ambiguous. CDR1 is LNHNV and CDR2 is YYDKDF in the germline V gene (reference sequence). The CDR3 spans 13 residues. V was clipped by 1 base and J by 7 bases, with 7 bases between them. CDR3 region: CATSRARHGELFF. As DNA, the CDR3 is TGTGCCACCAGCAGAGCGCGGCACGGGGAGCTGTTTTTT.

The genes are TRBV5-1 and TRBJ1-1; D unresolved. Germline V gene sequence: CDR1 SGHRS, CDR2 YFSETQ. The ends were cut back, 5 bases at V and 1 base at J, with 9 bases in the middle. There are 13 residues in the CDR3. The CDR3: CASSFEGNTEAFF. CDR3 DNA sequence: TGCGCCAGCAGTTTTGAGGGGAACACTGAAGCTTTCTTT.

This clone was found a few times. This chain joins TRBV2 and TRBJ1-5; 7 nucleotides match TRBD1. The CDR3 consists of 14 residues. Germline CDR1 is SNHLY and CDR2 is FYNNEI. The J segment lost 4 bases and the V segment lost 4 bases, leaving 4 bases of the junction unmatched. DNA of the CDR3: TGTGCCAGCAGTGGGGACAGCACTAATCAGCCCCAGCATTTT. Translation gives CASSGDSTNQPQHF.

J is TRBJ2-2 and V is TRBV29-1, with unresolved D. V was trimmed by 7 bases and J by 0 bases, leaving 18 bases between them. Looked up from germline, CDR1 is SQVTM and CDR2 is ANQGSEA. This CDR3 region has 16 residues. The CDR3: CSASGSDSANTGELFF. The CDR3 bases are TGCAGCGCATCCGGGTCTGACTCCGCGAACACCGGGGAGCTGTTTTTT.

The rearrangement links TRBV4-1 to TRBJ2-2, with a weak D call TRBD2 (6 bases). CDR3 length: 16 residues. The germline V gene has CDR1 MGHRA and CDR2 YSYEKL. Trimming cost V 1 base and J 3 bases, with 12 bases left between them. CDR3 protein: CASSQVLAGYTGELFF. DNA of the CDR3: TGCGCCAGCAGCCAAGTTCTGGCGGGGTACACCGGGGAGCTGTTTTTT.

This chain links TRBV19 with TRBJ2-7; 8 bases line up with TRBD1. V was clipped by 4 bases and J by 2 bases; unmatched bases: 4. Germline CDR1 LNHDA, CDR2 SQIVND (reference sequence). The CDR3 totals 14 residues. The CDR3 region has the DNA TGTGCCAGTAGTAGAACAGGGGGTGCCTACGAGCAGTACTTC. As protein: CASSRTGGAYEQYF.

V and J are TRBV7-9 and TRBJ2-3; 10 bases align to TRBD2. The CDR3 runs 16 residues. CDR1 is SEHNR, CDR2 FQNEAQ, per germline (reference sequence). After removal of 4 bases from V and 2 bases from J, the junction contained 6 bases not matched to a gene. The CDR3 bases are TGTGCCAGCAGCTCCATAGCGGGGGGTACCACAGATACGCAGTATTTT. This sequence encodes CASSSIAGGTTDTQYF.

J is TRBJ1-5 and V is TRBV2; TRBD1 matches 8 bases. This CDR3 is 15 amino acids long. Germline V gives CDR1 SNHLY, CDR2 FYNNEI. After removal of 3 bases from V and 4 bases from J, the junction contained 5 bases not matched to a gene. The CDR3 DNA reads as TGTGCCAGCAGTGACAGGGGGCGTCCTAATCAGCCCCAGCATTTT. This translates into CASSDRGRPNQPQHF.

This clone was seen only a few times. The rearrangement joins TRBV19 to TRBJ1-4; TRBD1 agrees at 7 bases. Germline values: CDR1 LNHDA, CDR2 SQIVND (reference sequence). V trimming: 3 bases; J trimming: 5 bases; junction bases outside the gene matches: 6. The CDR3 contains 15 residues. This chain's CDR3 is CASSIDGDSNEKLFF. The CDR3 DNA is TGTGCCAGTAGTATTGATGGGGACAGCAATGAAAAACTGTTTTTT.

This clone was seen only once. The rearrangement uses TRBV2 and TRBJ2-7; TRBD2 matches 10 bases. The CDR3 has 16 residues. The trim removed 6 bases at V and 2 bases at J, leaving 10 bases unmatched. CDR1 is SNHLY, CDR2 FYNNEI, per germline. This chain's CDR3 is CASRTDSSGRTYEQYF. The CDR3 DNA follows: TGTGCCAGCAGGACTGATTCTAGCGGGAGAACCTACGAGCAGTACTTC.

The V gene is TRBV10-3, the J gene TRBJ2-5, with a possible D match to TRBD2 (7 bases). Trimming took 4 bases from V and 2 from J, leaving 11 bases between them. The CDR3 loop spans 14 amino acids. Germline CDR1 and CDR2: ENHRY and SYGVKD. CDR3 coding DNA: TGTGCCATCAGTGCGGGGGGCGGGCAAGAGACCCAGTACTTC. This gives the protein CAISAGGGQETQYF.

The V and J genes are TRBV13 and TRBJ2-1; 11 nucleotides align to TRBD1. This CDR3 contains 17 residues. V shed 5 bases and J 2 bases; nucleotides not matched to a gene: 8. The V gene's germline CDR1 is PRHDT and CDR2 FYEKMQ (reference sequence). CDR3 DNA sequence: TGTGCCAGCAGCGCCCATGGGACAGGGGGAGCCTACAATGAGCAGTTCTTC. This codes for CASSAHGTGGAYNEQFF. Complete variable domain (other parts from reference TRBV13 and TRBJ2-1): AAGVIQSPRHLIKEKRETATLKCYPIPRHDTVYWYQQGPGQDPQFLISFYEKMQSDKGSIPDRFSAQQFSDYHSELNMSSLELGDSALYFCASSAHGTGGAYNEQFFGPGTRLTVL.

This clone was observed a few times. V usage is TRBV12-3 or TRBV12-4 and J usage is TRBJ1-2, with 8 nucleotides matching TRBD1. J lost 7 bases, V lost 3 bases, and 4 bases had no gene match. The CDR3 extends over 13 amino acids. CDR3 amino acids: CASSFPGGGGYTF. CDR3 DNA: TGTGCCAGCAGTTTTCCAGGGGGCGGTGGCTACACCTTC.

Notes on this clone: Other DNA sequences in the sample encode the same CDR3. The chain recombines TRBV7-2 with TRBJ2-5, with D possibly being TRBD2 (6 bases). The CDR3 contains 13 residues. The V and J ends lost 1 base and 4 bases respectively, with 7 bases between them. Germline lookup yields CDR1 SGHTA and CDR2 FQGNSA. CDR3 in amino acids: CASSLGGLETQYF. The CDR3 DNA is TGTGCCAGCAGCTTAGGGGGACTAGAGACCCAGTACTTC.

The CDR3, as DNA: TGCGCCAGCAGCCAAACTAGCGGAGAGGTGGGACCCGGGGAGCTGTTTTTT. Translation gives CASSQTSGEVGPGELFF. The chain is built from TRBV4-1 and TRBJ2-2, with 8 bases that match TRBD2. This CDR3 comprises 17 residues. In germline, CDR1 is MGHRA, CDR2 YSYEKL. Losses at the gene ends were 2 bases for V and 6 bases for J; bases not matched to a gene: 11.